The 27 T cell receptor beta chains below were found in one sample sequenced in a study of beta chain features in type 1 diabetes. Every bit of the isolated RNA underwent reverse transcription, so sequencing read expressed TCRB transcripts. Sequencing used immunoSEQ multiplex PCR; TCRdb keeps in-frame clones, though not all of them. The sample contains about 320,000 clones, 14% of which appear only once. Sequencing was performed on central memory CD4+ T cells from blood. The receptors shown here come from a man aged 30-40 years in good health.

The chain uses TRBV19 and TRBJ1-2; 7 nucleotides align to TRBD1. The V and J ends lost 7 bases and 5 bases, in that order; junction bases with no gene match: 13. Germline lookup yields CDR1 LNHDA and CDR2 SQIVND (reference sequence). The CDR3 contains 15 residues. CDR3 region: CASIRTDRSRYGYTF. The CDR3, as DNA: TGTGCCAGTATAAGAACGGACAGGTCCAGATATGGCTACACCTTC.

This clone has a count of ten or more. The chain employs TRBV10-3 and TRBJ2-5; D is undetermined. The CDR3 consists of 12 residues. Germline CDR1 is ENHRY and CDR2 is SYGVKD. The germline V and J ends were trimmed by 5 bases and 3 bases, with 7 bases remaining between them. Here the CDR3 DNA reads TGTGCCATCAGTTCTCATAAAGAGACCCAGTACTTC. It yields the protein CAISSHKETQYF.

Concerning this clone: Different DNA sequences within this sample yield the same CDR3. V gene TRBV19 combines with J gene TRBJ2-6, with D perhaps matching TRBD2 (7 bases). The V end lost 7 bases, the J end lost 2 bases, and 24 bases lay between the germline ends. The CDR3 is 19 amino acids. Germline lookup yields CDR1 LNHDA and CDR2 SQIVND (reference sequence). In DNA form, the CDR3 reads TGTGCCAGTACCCCCACCTGGGGGGGGGACATCGCTGGGGCCAACGTCCTGACTTTC. Residues: CASTPTWGGDIAGANVLTF.

The DNA for the CDR3 is TGTGCCAGCAGCTCCCCCGGGGGACGGGATACGCAGTATTTT. It encodes CASSSPGGRDTQYF. This chain links TRBV5-6 with TRBJ2-3; possible D gene TRBD2, 6 bases. Germline V lookup: CDR1 SGHDT, CDR2 YYEEEE. CDR3 length equals 14 residues. V lost 3 bases, J lost 6 bases, and 14 bases lay in between.

V is TRBV5-5 and J is TRBJ2-1; possibly TRBD1 for D (7 bases). V was clipped by 4 bases and J by 6 bases, with 20 bases between them. The germline V gene encodes CDR1 SGHKS and CDR2 YYEKEE (reference sequence). The CDR3 is 16 residues long. CDR3 amino acids: CASSRVGGGTANEQFF. For the CDR3, the DNA is TGTGCCAGCAGCCGGGTAGGGGGCGGGACCGCCAATGAGCAGTTCTTC.

The chain joins TRBV2 to TRBJ1-1, with D perhaps matching TRBD1 (5 bases). Germline V gene sequence: CDR1 SNHLY, CDR2 FYNNEI. Trimming stripped 4 bases from V and 5 bases from J, with 14 bases between. The CDR3 length is 14 residues. The CDR3, as DNA: TGTGCCAGCAGTGTGGACGGGGGAAGAACTGAAGCTTTCTTT. This codes for CASSVDGGRTEAFF.

V and J are TRBV5-1 and TRBJ2-3; 8 positions agree with TRBD1. J lost 4 bases, V lost 6 bases, and 7 bases had no gene match. The CDR3 spans 14 residues. The germline V gene has CDR1 SGHRS and CDR2 YFSETQ. The CDR3 sequence is CASTRQGTSDTQYF. In DNA, the CDR3 is TGCGCCAGCACACGACAGGGGACCTCAGATACGCAGTATTTT.

This sequence joins TRBV6-1 and TRBJ2-7; a possible D gene is TRBD1 (6 bases). Trimming removed 6 bases at V and 5 bases at J, with 20 bases between. Germline CDR1 and CDR2: MNHNS and SASEGT. The CDR3 totals 15 residues. The CDR3 spells CASSQGPMKPHEQYV. The CDR3, as DNA: TGTGCCAGCAGCCAGGGGCCCATGAAACCCCACGAGCAGTACGTC.

This clone was seen a few times. J is TRBJ1-4 and V is TRBV7-8; D call uncertain. Deletions cut 1 base from V and 8 bases from J, with 5 bases between. The germline gives CDR1 SGHVS, CDR2 FQNEAQ. The CDR3 has 12 amino acids. The CDR3 loop is CASSLGSEKLFF. The CDR3 DNA follows: TGTGCCAGCAGCTTAGGAAGCGAAAAACTGTTTTTT.

The chain links TRBV6-6 to TRBJ2-2; TRBD2 matches at 10 bases. Germline V lookup: CDR1 MNHNY, CDR2 SVGAGI (reference sequence). Trimming cost V 4 bases and J 6 bases; bases outside gene matches: 5. The CDR3 runs to 15 residues. The CDR3 nucleotides are TGTGCCAGCAGTTTACTAGCGGGGAGTGCCGGGGAGCTGTTTTTT. Translated, it gives CASSLLAGSAGELFF.

This clone appeared a few times. The J gene is TRBJ2-6, the V gene TRBV5-4; tentatively, D is TRBD2 (5 bases). The CDR3 runs to 18 residues. Germline V gives CDR1 SGHNT, CDR2 YYREEE (reference sequence). The ends were cut back, 2 bases at V and 4 bases at J, with 19 bases in the middle. The CDR3, as DNA: TGTGCCAGCAGCTTAGGAGGTCCGTCCGAGATCGGGGCCAACGTCCTGACTTTC. Translated, it gives CASSLGGPSEIGANVLTF.

V and J are TRBV7-2 and TRBJ1-5; D might be TRBD1 (6 bases). The CDR3 totals 14 residues. CDR1 SGHTA and CDR2 FQGNSA come from the germline V gene. Trimming shortened V by 6 bases and J by 4 bases, and 13 bases separated the two germline ends. The CDR3 DNA reads TGTGCCAGCAGTTACGGACAGATTAATCAGCCCCAGCATTTT. Translated, it gives CASSYGQINQPQHF.

The chain has TRBV10-2 and TRBJ2-3; TRBD2 matches at 8 bases. Trimming cost V 1 base and J 11 bases; bases outside gene matches: 8. The length of the CDR3 is 14 residues. Germline CDR1 WSHSY, CDR2 SAAADI. The chain's CDR3 is CASSELGLGFGQYF. For the CDR3, the DNA is TGCGCCAGCAGTGAGTTGGGACTAGGGTTCGGGCAGTATTTT.

The J gene is TRBJ2-5, the V gene TRBV6-6; the match to TRBD1 covers 11 bases. Losses at the gene ends were 6 bases for V and 4 bases for J; bases not matched to a gene: 7. The germline gives CDR1 MNHNY, CDR2 SVGAGI (reference sequence). This CDR3 spans 15 amino acids. The CDR3 is CASRPTGQGVETQYF. The CDR3 region has the DNA TGTGCCAGCAGACCTACGGGACAGGGGGTAGAGACCCAGTACTTC.

A few counts support this clone. This chain joins TRBV19 and TRBJ2-1; possible D gene TRBD2, 6 bases. Trimming stripped 3 bases from V and 3 bases from J, with 12 bases between. The CDR3 runs 15 residues. Germline values: CDR1 LNHDA, CDR2 SQIVND (reference sequence). In nucleotides, the CDR3 is TGTGCCAGTAGTATCCGGGACTTATACTACAATGAGCAGTTCTTC. Protein product: CASSIRDLYYNEQFF.

CDR3 loop: CASSGFETQYF. The CDR3 DNA is TGTGCCAGCAGTGGGTTCGAGACCCAGTACTTC. The V call is TRBV2, the J call TRBJ2-5; D call uncertain. The CDR3 spans 11 residues. CDR1 is SNHLY, CDR2 FYNNEI, per germline. Trimming shortened V by 4 bases and J by 5 bases, and 5 bases separated the two germline ends.

In this sample, this clone turned up many times. This chain's CDR3 is CASSTGLAGDNEQFF. The CDR3 DNA sequence: TGTGCCAGCAGCACCGGGCTAGCGGGTGACAATGAGCAGTTCTTC. This chain links TRBV6-6 with TRBJ2-1; TRBD2 aligns across 8 bases. The junction had 9 bases not matched to a gene; V was cut back by 6 bases and J by 5 bases. The CDR3 spans 15 residues. Germline CDR1 and CDR2: MNHNY and SVGAGI (reference sequence).

This clone was counted only a few times. V usage is TRBV19 and J usage is TRBJ1-3; 7 bases are shared with TRBD1. The CDR3 is 16 residues long. The J segment lost 0 bases and the V segment lost 5 bases, leaving 7 bases of the junction unmatched. CDR1 and CDR2 from the germline V gene are LNHDA and SQIVND (reference sequence). The CDR3 DNA reads as TGTGCCAGTAGTCACAGGGGAGAGAGCTCTGGAAACACCATATATTTT. Translation: CASSHRGESSGNTIYF.

This sequence joins TRBV15 and TRBJ2-7; 9 nucleotides line up with TRBD1. The CDR3 length is 16 residues. J lost 6 bases, V lost 1 base, and 10 bases had no gene match. In germline, CDR1 is LNHNV, CDR2 YYDKDF (reference sequence). The CDR3 DNA reads as TGTGCCACCAGCAGAGTGATCGGACAGGGGACCTCCGAGCAGTACTTC. Amino acid sequence: CATSRVIGQGTSEQYF.

This rearrangement joins TRBV5-1 to TRBJ1-5, with D maybe TRBD1 (5 bases). Trimming removed 4 bases from V and 0 bases from J, with 11 bases in between. The CDR3 is 15 residues long. CDR1 is SGHRS, CDR2 YFSETQ, per germline. The CDR3 DNA is TGCGCCAGCAGCCCTGACAGCTATAGCAATCAGCCCCAGCATTTT. Protein sequence: CASSPDSYSNQPQHF.

The chain employs TRBV2 and TRBJ2-5; D possibly uses TRBD1 or TRBD2 (5 bases each). The CDR3 consists of 15 residues. V dropped 5 bases and J dropped 7 bases, with 20 bases sitting between them. Germline CDR1 is SNHLY and CDR2 is FYNNEI. The CDR3 DNA reads as TGTGCCAGCAGTTTGAGCGGCCCCCCAAGGGGGACCCAGTACTTC. This translates into CASSLSGPPRGTQYF.

The chain couples TRBV30 to TRBJ1-2; tentative D call: TRBD1 (5 bases). V was shortened by 5 bases and J by 8 bases, with 18 bases between the two germline ends. Germline V gene sequence: CDR1 GTSNPN, CDR2 SVGIG (reference sequence). The CDR3 contains 13 residues. This CDR3 is CAWAARDLTGYTF. The CDR3 DNA sequence: TGTGCCTGGGCTGCCAGGGATTTGACCGGCTACACCTTC.

The chain combines TRBV5-6 with TRBJ2-7; weak D call: TRBD1 (6 bases). CDR1 is SGHDT and CDR2 is YYEEEE in the germline V gene. The ends were cut back, 1 base at V and 0 bases at J, with 11 bases in the middle. CDR3 length: 15 residues. The CDR3 is CASSLTGINSYEQYF. The CDR3, as DNA: TGTGCCAGCAGCTTGACAGGGATAAACTCCTACGAGCAGTACTTC.

This clone was counted only a few times. The CDR3 is CASKGGGAATYEQYF. The CDR3, as DNA: TGTGCCAGCAAGGGTGGTGGCGCGGCCACCTACGAGCAGTACTTC. This chain links TRBV6-1 with TRBJ2-7; no clear D. Germline CDR1 and CDR2: MNHNS and SASEGT. The CDR3 consists of 15 residues. The V end lost 7 bases, the J end lost 2 bases, and 18 bases lay between the germline ends.

The V and J genes are TRBV7-8 and TRBJ2-1; a weak D match, TRBD2 (5 bases). V lost 7 bases, J lost 8 bases, and 18 bases lay in between. The CDR3 contains 14 residues. CDR1 is SGHVS and CDR2 is FQNEAQ in the germline V gene. This CDR3 reads CASNGLTRGHEQFF. The CDR3 nucleotides read TGTGCCAGCAACGGACTGACGAGAGGTCATGAGCAGTTCTTC.

The chain combines TRBV11-3 with TRBJ1-1; D is possibly TRBD1 (6 bases). This CDR3 spans 15 amino acids. Germline assignment: CDR1 SGHNT and CDR2 YENEEA. V lost 3 bases, J lost 1 base, and 12 bases lay in between. Here the CDR3 DNA reads TGTGCCAGCAGCTTTGGGGGCTATGGGAACACTGAAGCTTTCTTT. Protein sequence: CASSFGGYGNTEAFF.

The rearrangement links TRBV7-3 to TRBJ1-2; D ambiguous. Germline V gene sequence: CDR1 SGHTA, CDR2 FQGTGA. V was pared by 5 bases and J by 5 bases, with 18 bases between. CDR3 length equals 15 residues. The CDR3 region has the DNA TGTGCCAGCAGCCCGCCGGTCTCGTCGAAGTATGGCTACACCTTC. This gives the protein CASSPPVSSKYGYTF. Looking up the rest from reference TRBV7-3 and TRBJ1-2 gives the full variable domain: GAGVSQTPSNKVTEKGKYVELRCDPISGHTALYWYRQSLGQGPEFLIYFQGTGAADDSGLPNDRFFAVRPEGSVSTLKIQRTERGDSAVYLCASSPPVSSKYGYTFGSGTRLTVV.